One and the same sample provided the 13 T cell receptor beta chains below, sequenced in a study of neoadjuvant anti-PD-1 for oral cavity cancer. Profiled with immunoSEQ multiplex PCR; TCRdb holds only in-frame clones, not every one. The sample yields under 85,000 clones, less than 85% seen once. Sequenced here: PBMCs, sampled before nivolumab (anti-PD-1) treatment. The receptors come from a person aged 35-79 years with oral cavity squamous cell carcinoma.

The V call is TRBV6-1, the J call TRBJ2-5, with D perhaps matching TRBD2 (5 bases). Germline values: CDR1 MNHNS, CDR2 SASEGT. V was pared by 6 bases and J by 0 bases, with 11 bases between. The CDR3 has 14 amino acids. CDR3 DNA sequence: TGTGCCAGCAGGGCCACTAGAAACCAAGAGACCCAGTACTTC. This gives the protein CASRATRNQETQYF.

The chain employs TRBV2 and TRBJ2-7, with 8 bases identical to TRBD1. CDR1 SNHLY and CDR2 FYNNEI come from the germline V gene. Trimming took 7 bases from V and 0 from J; bases not matched to a gene: 14. This CDR3 is built from 17 residues. This CDR3 reads CASTTDRESVVSYEQYF. The CDR3, as DNA: TGTGCCAGCACTACGGACAGGGAAAGCGTGGTCTCCTACGAGCAGTACTTC.

The genes are TRBV6-1 and TRBJ2-1; D might be TRBD1 or TRBD2, each matching 6 bases. The CDR3 runs 15 residues. V shed 8 bases and J shed 7 bases, with 21 bases lying between them. In germline, CDR1 is MNHNS, CDR2 SASEGT. The CDR3 is CASRDNIGGINEQFF. The CDR3 DNA reads TGTGCCAGCCGAGACAATATAGGGGGGATAAATGAGCAGTTCTTC.

The chain recombines TRBV7-6 with TRBJ1-1; D perhaps matches TRBD1 (5 bases). There are 14 residues in the CDR3. The germline V gene encodes CDR1 SGHVS and CDR2 FNYEAQ. Trimming removed 5 bases from V and 0 bases from J, with 10 bases in between. The CDR3 DNA reads TGTGCCAGCAGCGCAGGGAGAATGAACACTGAAGCTTTCTTT. It translates to CASSAGRMNTEAFF.

This chain links TRBV5-1 with TRBJ1-2, with D hard to call. V gave up 1 base and J gave up 8 bases, with 9 bases separating them. The CDR3 runs 12 residues. Germline V CDR1 and CDR2: SGHRS, YFSETQ. The CDR3 loop reads CASSLIGEGYTF. The CDR3 DNA sequence: TGCGCCAGCAGCTTGATCGGGGAAGGCTACACCTTC.

The gene calls are TRBV7-6 and TRBJ2-7; possibly TRBD1 for D (5 bases). This CDR3 comprises 13 residues. Trimming removed 2 bases at V and 2 bases at J, with 7 bases between. Per the germline V gene, CDR1 is SGHVS and CDR2 is FNYEAQ. The CDR3: CASSLQGTYEQYF. As DNA, the CDR3 is TGTGCCAGCAGCTTACAGGGCACCTACGAGCAGTACTTC. The full variable domain, its missing parts supplied by reference TRBV7-6 and TRBJ2-7, is GAGVSQSPRYKVTKRGQDVALRCDPISGHVSLYWYRQALGQGPEFLTYFNYEAQQDKSGLPNDRFSAERPEGSISTLTIQRTEQRDSAMYRCASSLQGTYEQYFGPGTRLTVT.

The genes are TRBV6-5 and TRBJ2-3; no clear D. Deletions cut 0 bases from V and 1 base from J, with 5 bases between. The CDR3 covers 14 residues. Germline V gene data show CDR1 as MNHEY and CDR2 as SVGAGI. CDR3 protein: CASSYSDGTDTQYF. In DNA, the CDR3 is TGTGCCAGCAGTTACTCGGACGGCACAGATACGCAGTATTTT.

The CDR3 region is CASSPKPHSTRSYEQYF. In DNA form, the CDR3 reads TGTGCCAGTAGTCCGAAACCCCATAGCACCAGATCCTACGAGCAGTACTTC. The chain uses TRBV19 and TRBJ2-7; D is undetermined. Looked up from germline, CDR1 is LNHDA and CDR2 is SQIVND (reference sequence). The CDR3 length is 17 residues. Trimming took off 5 bases at V and 1 base at J, with 21 bases between the two ends.

CDR3 in DNA: TGCAGCGTCTCCTCCGGGACCTTCTCTGGAAACACCATATATTTT. Translated, it gives CSVSSGTFSGNTIYF. V and J are TRBV29-1 and TRBJ1-3, with D possibly TRBD1 on 5 matching bases. The CDR3 is 15 residues long. Germline V gene lookup returns CDR1 SQVTM and CDR2 ANQGSEA. V shed 6 bases and J shed 0 bases, with 15 bases lying between them.

The chain employs TRBV7-9 and TRBJ2-1; D ambiguous. The CDR3 has 15 residues. CDR1 SEHNR and CDR2 FQNEAQ come from the germline V gene (reference sequence). With 0 bases removed from V and 2 bases from J, the gap between germline ends came to 8 bases. The CDR3 loop reads CASSLAGPTYNEQFF. In nucleotides, the CDR3 is TGTGCCAGCAGCTTAGCGGGTCCTACCTACAATGAGCAGTTCTTC.

The gene calls are TRBV6-6 and TRBJ2-2; 9 nucleotides agree with TRBD1. CDR1 and CDR2 from the germline V gene are MNHNY and SVGAGI (reference sequence). Trimming at V came to 6 bases and at J to 6 bases, leaving 5 bases not matched to a gene. The CDR3 consists of 14 residues. CDR3 protein: CASRTTGGAGELFF. For the CDR3, the DNA is TGTGCCAGCAGGACTACAGGGGGCGCCGGGGAGCTGTTTTTT.

This rearrangement joins TRBV5-1 to TRBJ1-3, with 10 bases matching TRBD1. The CDR3 length is 16 residues. J was trimmed by 4 bases and V by 3 bases; bases with no gene match: 7. Germline CDR1 and CDR2: SGHRS and YFSETQ. The CDR3 reads CASSSQGTGAGNTIYF. The DNA for the CDR3 is TGCGCCAGCAGCTCCCAAGGGACAGGGGCAGGAAACACCATATATTTT.

CDR3 coding DNA: TGTGCCAGCAGCTTAGCTGCGGGAGGCACAGATACGCAGTATTTT. Its protein is CASSLAAGGTDTQYF. The chain has TRBV7-2 and TRBJ2-3; 7 nucleotides line up with TRBD2. V shed 0 bases, J shed 1 base, and the junction held 1 base outside the gene matches. The CDR3 covers 15 residues. From germline, CDR1 is SGHTA and CDR2 FQGNSA.